Sequencing of this TCR beta chain was carried out in a study of molecular identifiers for immune sequencing clone quantification. TCRdb redid the calling of the PCR reads with MiXCR, one entry per CDR3 protein. The sample has 45,000 to 60,000 distinct CDR3 sequences; 36% are singletons. This clonotype was counted many times. Trimming stripped 2 bases from V and 8 bases from J, with 11 bases between. Per germline, CDR1 SGHVS and CDR2 FNYEAQ. This CDR3 region has 13 residues. The origin of this receptor is a human donor in good health. Some libraries in this study had Jurkat cell RNA spiked in. The V and J genes are TRBV7-6 and TRBJ2-3; TRBD2 might be the D (5 bases). Specimen: naive CD8+ T cells from blood, with Jurkat cell RNA spiked in. The subset: FACS-sorted CD8+CD4-CCR7+CD45RA+ naive T cells. The CDR3 protein is CASSLPGIGTQYF. The DNA for the CDR3 is TGTGCCAGCAGCTTACCGGGGATTGGTACGCAGTATTTT. The full variable domain, completed using reference TRBV7-6 and TRBJ2-3, is GAGVSQSPRYKVTKRGQDVALRCDPISGHVSLYWYRQALGQGPEFLTYFNYEAQQDKSGLPNDRFSAERPEGSISTLTIQRTEQRDSAMYRCASSLPGIGTQYFGPGTRLTVL.